These 15 T cell receptor beta chains share one sample of origin, sequenced in a study of T cell clonality in common variable immunodeficiency (dated by TCRdb to 2014 to 2015). The library was built by means of the immunoSEQ multiplex PCR assay. TCRdb provides this immuneACCESS table in a form limited to in-frame rearrangements. Some clones are lacking; in checked studies, under half of them reflect an unresolved V gene, and why the rest are absent is not known. Here the sample lists 25,000 to 30,000 clones, none seen once only. The biggest ten clones account for around 3% of the sample. On the study overall, not on this receptor specifically: Fewer deletions and N-nucleotide insertions were reportedly observed in CVID TCRbeta sequences, and highly modified clones with 13 or more V deletions were reportedly absent from CVID TCRbeta sequences.

No cognate antigen is known for these TCRs. Sequencing used peripheral blood mononuclear cells. The receptor set was obtained from a human donor with common variable immunodeficiency.

This clone has a count of ten or more. The read ends 3 residues before the CDR3 terminus; that terminus is restored from the germline J gene. The gene calls are TRBV6-2 or TRBV6-3 and TRBJ1-4; TRBD1 matches 9 bases. Looked up from germline, CDR1 is MNHEY and CDR2 is SVGEGT. V was clipped by 6 bases and J by 3 bases; unmatched bases: 8. CDR3 length: 16 residues. CDR3 sequence reads: CASSPTGGIANEKLFF. Incomplete CDR3 DNA: TGTGCCAGCAGCCCCACAGGGGGCATCGCTAATGAAAAA.

About this clone: The read ends 3 residues before the CDR3 terminus; that terminus is restored from the germline J gene. The V and J genes are TRBV29-1 and TRBJ2-1, with 8 bases identical to TRBD2. Losses at the gene ends were 4 bases for V and 5 bases for J; bases not matched to a gene: 16. The CDR3 consists of 17 residues. Germline V gene sequence: CDR1 SQVTM, CDR2 ANQGSEA. The CDR3 sequence is CSVGGVVRAGEDNEQFF. Incomplete CDR3 DNA: TGCAGCGTTGGAGGGGTTGTGCGAGCGGGAGAAGACAATGAG.

This clone was found many times. The read is 3 residues too short to cover the CDR3 end, so that end is filled in from the germline J gene. Distinct nucleotide sequences in the sample also encode this CDR3. The chain combines TRBV18 with TRBJ2-5; TRBD2 is a possible D gene (6 bases). V gave up 2 bases and J gave up 2 bases, with 6 bases separating them. The CDR3 is made up of 13 amino acids. Per the germline V gene, CDR1 is KGHSH and CDR2 is LQKENI. The CDR3 sequence is CASSPGTQETQYF. The sequenced part of the CDR3 DNA is TGTGCCAGCTCACCAGGGACTCAAGAGACC.

This clone occurred a few times. The sequence runs out 3 residues before the end of the CDR3; the remainder is reconstructed from the germline J gene. The chain links TRBV5-1 to TRBJ2-1, with 13 bases lining up with TRBD2. Germline loops: CDR1 SGHRS, CDR2 YFSETQ. This CDR3 has 17 residues. The trim removed 7 bases at V and 4 bases at J, leaving 11 bases unmatched. CDR3 sequence: CASSTSGRAGLYNEQFF. Incomplete CDR3 DNA: TGCGCCAGCTCAACTAGCGGGAGGGCCGGGTTGTACAATGAG. Looking up the rest from reference TRBV5-1 and TRBJ2-1 gives the full variable domain: KAGVTQTPRYLIKTRGQQVTLSCSPISGHRSVSWYQQTPGQGLQFLFEYFSETQRNKGNFPGRFSGRQFSNSRSEMNVSTLELGDSALYLCASSTSGRAGLYNEQFFGPGTRLTVL.

In the case of this clone: The read gets to within 3 residues of the CDR3 end, and the germline J gene fills in the rest. This chain links TRBV11-3 with TRBJ1-6, with D perhaps matching TRBD1 (6 bases). The ends were cut back, 6 bases at V and 10 bases at J, with 16 bases in the middle. The germline gives CDR1 SGHNT, CDR2 YENEEA. The CDR3 has 14 amino acids. The CDR3 sequence is CASSQGFAGSPLHF. The sequenced CDR3 bases are TGTGCCAGCAGTCAGGGGTTCGCAGGCTCACCC.

This clone appeared many times. The read terminates 3 residues ahead of where the CDR3 ends, so the germline J gene completes it. The chain is built from TRBV2 and TRBJ1-5; D ambiguous. Germline V gene lookup returns CDR1 SNHLY and CDR2 FYNNEI. Trimming stripped 2 bases from V and 6 bases from J, with 11 bases between. CDR3 length equals 14 residues. CDR3 sequence: CASSERTRAQPQHF. Incomplete CDR3 DNA: TGTGCCAGCAGTGAAAGGACGCGGGCTCAGCCC.

This clone was detected many times. The read falls 3 residues short of the CDR3 end, and the missing part is taken from the germline J gene. The chain carries TRBV19 and TRBJ2-2, with D perhaps TRBD1 (6 bases). This CDR3 has 14 amino acids. Germline V gives CDR1 LNHDA, CDR2 SQIVND (reference sequence). The V gene lost 6 bases and the J gene lost 4 bases, with 12 bases spanning the gap. The DNA read from the CDR3 is TGTGCCAGTAGACAGGGTCTTGGCACCGGGGAG. Translation gives CASRQGLGTGE. The whole CDR3 sequence reads CASRQGLGTGELFF.

In its sample, this clone is medium-sized (0.01 to 0.1%). The read ends 3 residues early relative to the CDR3; the germline J gene fills the gap. The chain uses TRBV6-2 or TRBV6-3 and TRBJ1-4; D gene ambiguous. V lost 7 bases, J lost 0 bases, and 9 bases lay in between. Germline CDR1 and CDR2: MNHEY and SVGEGT. CDR3 size: 14 residues. CDR3 amino acids: CASNWASTNEKLFF. The sequenced part of the CDR3 DNA is TGTGCCAGCAACTGGGCGTCAACTAATGAAAAA.

Ten or more counts support this clone. The read gets to within 3 residues of the CDR3 end, and the germline J gene fills in the rest. The gene calls are TRBV29-1 and TRBJ1-4; a weak D match, TRBD1 (6 bases). The CDR3 totals 16 residues. V gave up 4 bases and J gave up 7 bases, with 22 bases separating them. Per the germline V gene, CDR1 is SQVTM and CDR2 is ANQGSEA. The CDR3 DNA, read in part, is TGCAGCGTTGGCGTGGGACAACTTGGGCCAATTGAAAAA. Its protein is CSVGVGQLGPIEK. The CDR3 in full is CSVGVGQLGPIEKLFF.

This clone has just a few counts. The CDR3 end is not reached by the read, which stops 3 residues before it; the germline J gene fills it in. V is TRBV19 and J is TRBJ2-7; 8 bases map to TRBD2. Germline V gives CDR1 LNHDA, CDR2 SQIVND (reference sequence). V dropped 3 bases and J dropped 6; count of bases not matched to a gene: 13. This CDR3 comprises 16 residues. CDR3 DNA, as far as it was read: TGTGCCAGTAGTATGATGGGGATTCGACTAGCGCGCGAG. Its translation is CASSMMGIRLARE. The whole CDR3 is CASSMMGIRLAREQYF.

The table lists this clone with a few counts. The sequenced fragment ends 3 residues before the CDR3 boundary, so the rest is inferred from the germline J gene. The chain couples TRBV6-1 to TRBJ2-3; no firm D call. Looked up from germline, CDR1 is MNHNS and CDR2 is SASEGT. With 5 bases removed from V and 8 bases from J, the gap between germline ends came to 14 bases. The CDR3 totals 13 residues. CDR3 region: CASSQVAAATQYF. The part of the CDR3 DNA that was read is TGTGCCAGCAGTCAAGTGGCCGCGGCTACG.

This clone was seen a handful of times. The CDR3 goes on 3 residues after the read ends, and that part is filled in from the germline J gene. The gene calls are TRBV5-1 and TRBJ2-7; TRBD2 aligns across 11 bases. The V gene end was trimmed by 3 bases and the J gene end by 2 bases; junction bases not matched to a gene: 4. This CDR3 contains 15 residues. CDR1 and CDR2 from the germline V gene are SGHRS and YFSETQ. CDR3 DNA (partial): TGCGCCAGCAGCTCGGGGACTAGCGGTGCCTACGAG. Translating it yields CASSSGTSGAYE. The whole CDR3 sequence reads CASSSGTSGAYEQYF.

Ten or more counts support this clone. The CDR3 end falls 3 residues outside the read, so it is completed with the germline J gene. This chain uses TRBV18 with TRBJ2-3; TRBD2 agrees at 11 bases. The CDR3 loop spans 16 amino acids. Losses at the gene ends were 6 bases for V and 7 bases for J; bases not matched to a gene: 12. Looked up from germline, CDR1 is KGHSH and CDR2 is LQKENI. The sequenced part of the CDR3 DNA is TGTGCCAGCTCCTCCGGGACTAGCGGTCATGCGTATACG. Translating gives CASSSGTSGHAYT. The whole CDR3 sequence reads CASSSGTSGHAYTQYF.

This clone was seen more than once but under ten times. The missing CDR3 end, 3 residues past where the read stops, is filled in from the germline J gene. Other DNA variants within this sample encode the same CDR3. This chain uses TRBV7-2 with TRBJ2-3, with TRBD1 identical over 9 bases. This CDR3 has 14 amino acids. Germline CDR1 SGHTA, CDR2 FQGNSA. V was clipped by 5 bases and J by 3 bases; unmatched bases: 3. Incomplete CDR3 DNA: TGTGCCAGCAGCCAGGGACAGGGAACAGATACG. Encoded protein: CASSQGQGTDT. From start to end, the CDR3 is CASSQGQGTDTQYF.

This clone has ten or more counts. The read terminates 3 residues ahead of where the CDR3 ends, so the germline J gene completes it. The V and J genes are TRBV5-1 and TRBJ1-3; a possible D gene is TRBD1 (5 bases). Trimming pared 0 bases from V and 1 base from J, leaving 11 bases between. The CDR3 totals 16 residues. Looked up from germline, CDR1 is SGHRS and CDR2 is YFSETQ. This CDR3 reads CASSLGQPSSGNTIYF. The DNA read from the CDR3 is TGCGCCAGCAGCTTGGGACAGCCGAGTTCTGGAAACACC.